The 5 T cell receptor beta chains in this list originate from one sample, sequenced in a study of blood T cell repertoires in COVID-19. Sequencing used immunoSEQ multiplex PCR; TCRdb keeps in-frame clones, though not all of them. The table includes about 240,000 clones, 86% detected once. Specimen: peripheral blood. Receptors originate from a man older than 75 with acute or convalescent COVID-19.

The rearrangement links TRBV7-9 to TRBJ2-1, with D possibly being TRBD2 (5 bases). The V and J ends lost 0 bases and 8 bases respectively, with 11 bases between them. Germline V lookup: CDR1 SEHNR, CDR2 FQNEAQ (reference sequence). The CDR3 contains 14 residues. The chain's CDR3 is CASSLASAEDEQFF. CDR3 DNA sequence: TGTGCCAGCAGCTTAGCTAGCGCGGAAGATGAGCAGTTCTTC.

The gene calls are TRBV21-1 and TRBJ1-1; the table's D call, TRBD1, was not checked against the DNA. TRBV21-1 has pseudogene status. The CDR3 is 15 residues long. Written as DNA, the CDR3 is TGTGCCAGCAGCAAAGTTTTAAGGGGCGAAGCTGAAGCTTTCTTT. Translating it yields CASSKVLRGEAEAFF.

V usage is TRBV5-1 and J usage is TRBJ1-5, with TRBD1 matching 7 bases. With V trimmed by 6 bases and J by 0 bases, 12 bases remained unmatched. Germline V gene sequence: CDR1 SGHRS, CDR2 YFSETQ. The CDR3 totals 17 residues. CDR3 protein: CASTDRVPRYSNQPQHF. In DNA form, the CDR3 reads TGCGCCAGCACCGACAGGGTTCCGCGCTATAGCAATCAGCCCCAGCATTTT.

This chain connects TRBV5-1 to TRBJ2-7; 9 bases are a match to TRBD1. The CDR3 consists of 14 residues. Germline V gene lookup returns CDR1 SGHRS and CDR2 YFSETQ. After removal of 3 bases from V and 6 bases from J, the junction contained 7 bases not matched to a gene. The CDR3 nucleotides are TGCGCCAGCAGCTCACAGGGGGCGCCACCCGAGCAGTACTTC. It encodes CASSSQGAPPEQYF.

The chain links TRBV19 to TRBJ2-6; D gene unclear. The CDR3 is 14 amino acids. Trimming removed 6 bases from V and 4 bases from J, with 10 bases in between. Germline lookup yields CDR1 LNHDA and CDR2 SQIVND (reference sequence). In DNA form, the CDR3 reads TGTGCCAGTAGCTCCCCCGGGGGGGCCAACGTCCTGACTTTC. As protein: CASSSPGGANVLTF.